This TCR beta chain was identified in a study of blood T cell repertoires in COVID-19. Turning to the study itself: There were acute and convalescent COVID-19 samples, and they came from the United States, Italy and Spain.

Ages ranged from about 18 to 89 years, with residence in about 24 US areas. Which cohort a participant joined came from the clinical history participants gave. Authors' data handling: Reference gene primer amplification in the assay estimated nucleated cell counts. Produced via immunoSEQ multiplex PCR; TCRdb's table is partial and in-frame only. V, J and clone size reflect that table, while D and trimming were determined from the DNA. Here the sample spans 250,000 to 300,000 clones, 89% being singletons. Germline values: CDR1 LNHDA, CDR2 SQIVND (reference sequence). With 8 bases removed from V and 0 bases from J, the gap between germline ends came to 8 bases. The CDR3 loop spans 13 amino acids.

Sequencing was carried out using PBMCs or T cells enriched from blood (not recorded which). The chain is built from TRBV19 and TRBJ1-3; D uncertain. This TCR was sampled from a woman in her fifties or sixties who had recovered from COVID-19. CDR3 region: CASLYSSGNTIYF. The DNA for the CDR3 is TGTGCCAGTCTTTACAGCTCTGGAAACACCATATATTTT.